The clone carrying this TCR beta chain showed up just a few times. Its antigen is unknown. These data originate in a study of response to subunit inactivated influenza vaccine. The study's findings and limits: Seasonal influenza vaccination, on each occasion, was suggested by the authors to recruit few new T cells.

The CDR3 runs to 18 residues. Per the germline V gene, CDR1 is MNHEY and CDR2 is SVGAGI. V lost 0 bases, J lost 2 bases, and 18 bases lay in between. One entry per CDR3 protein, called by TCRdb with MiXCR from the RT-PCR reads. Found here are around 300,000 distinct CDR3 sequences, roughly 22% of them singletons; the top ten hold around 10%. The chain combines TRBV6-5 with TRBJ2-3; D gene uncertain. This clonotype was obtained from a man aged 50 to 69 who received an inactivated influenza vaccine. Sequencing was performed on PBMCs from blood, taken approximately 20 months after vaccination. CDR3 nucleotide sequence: TGTGCCAGCAGTTACTCCTCGGGCCGACGGGCCCCCACAGATACGCAGTATTTT. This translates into CASSYSSGRRAPTDTQYF.